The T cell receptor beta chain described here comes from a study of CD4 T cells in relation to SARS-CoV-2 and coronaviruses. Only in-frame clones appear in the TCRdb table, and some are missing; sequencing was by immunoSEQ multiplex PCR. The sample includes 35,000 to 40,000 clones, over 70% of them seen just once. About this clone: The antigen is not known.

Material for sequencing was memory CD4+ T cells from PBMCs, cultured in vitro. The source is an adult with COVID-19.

CDR3 amino acids: CASSYEAGGPTDTQYF. CDR3 sequence (DNA): TGTGCCAGCAGTTACGAGGCGGGAGGGCCGACAGATACGCAGTATTTT. The chain recombines TRBV6-5 with TRBJ2-3; 9 bases agree with TRBD2. CDR1 and CDR2 from the germline V gene are MNHEY and SVGAGI. Trimming removed 2 bases from V and 3 bases from J; junction bases left unmatched: 6. The CDR3 totals 16 residues.